This T cell receptor (beta chain) was sequenced in a study of T cell responses to AZD1222 COVID-19 vaccine. The method was immunoSEQ multiplex PCR; TCRdb's version includes in-frame clones alone and lacks a portion of them. This sample has roughly 95,000 clones, with 90% to 95% found just once. The V end was cut by 7 bases, the J end by 8 bases, with 14 bases between. The CDR3 covers 12 residues. Germline V CDR1 and CDR2: MNHNY, SVGAGI (reference sequence). The origin of this receptor is an adult who received the AZD1222 COVID-19 vaccine. This rearrangement joins TRBV6-6 to TRBJ1-2; D gene ambiguous. The specimen comprised peripheral blood, sampled 28 days after the second AZD1222 dose. The CDR3 DNA follows: TGTGCCAGCAACCCACTCGGTGGCGGCTACACCTTC. It translates to CASNPLGGGYTF.